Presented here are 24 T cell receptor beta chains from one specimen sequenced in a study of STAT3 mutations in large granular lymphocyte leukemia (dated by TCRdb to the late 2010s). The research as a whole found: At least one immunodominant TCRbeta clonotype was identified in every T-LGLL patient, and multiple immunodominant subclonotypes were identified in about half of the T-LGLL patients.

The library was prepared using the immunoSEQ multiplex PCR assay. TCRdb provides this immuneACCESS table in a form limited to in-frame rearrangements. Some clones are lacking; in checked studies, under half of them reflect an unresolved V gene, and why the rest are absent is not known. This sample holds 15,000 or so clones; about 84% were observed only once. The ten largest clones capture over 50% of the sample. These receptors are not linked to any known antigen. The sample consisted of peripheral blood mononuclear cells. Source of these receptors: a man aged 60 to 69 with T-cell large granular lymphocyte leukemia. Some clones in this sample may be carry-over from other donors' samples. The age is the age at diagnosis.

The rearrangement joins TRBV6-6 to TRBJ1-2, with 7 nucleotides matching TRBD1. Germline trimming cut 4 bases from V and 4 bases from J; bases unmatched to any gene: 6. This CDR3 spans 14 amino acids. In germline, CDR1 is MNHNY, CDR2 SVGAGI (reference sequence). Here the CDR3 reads CASSSQGGGYGYTF. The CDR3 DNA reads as TGTGCCAGCAGTTCCCAGGGGGGCGGCTATGGCTACACCTTC.

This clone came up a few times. CDR3 residues: CASSPEGRAHEQFF. The DNA of the CDR3 is TGCGCCAGCAGCCCCGAGGGCAGGGCCCATGAGCAGTTCTTC. The chain recombines TRBV5-1 with TRBJ2-1; D is possibly TRBD1 or TRBD2 (5 bases each). This CDR3 is built from 14 residues. Germline V gene data show CDR1 as SGHRS and CDR2 as YFSETQ. Deletions cut 4 bases from V and 8 bases from J, with 16 bases between.

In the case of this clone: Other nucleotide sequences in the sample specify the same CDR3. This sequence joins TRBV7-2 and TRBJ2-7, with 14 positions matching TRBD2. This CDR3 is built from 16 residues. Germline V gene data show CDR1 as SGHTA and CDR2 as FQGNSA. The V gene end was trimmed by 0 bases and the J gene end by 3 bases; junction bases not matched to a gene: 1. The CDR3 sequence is CASSLAGTSGSYEQYF. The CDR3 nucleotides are TGTGCCAGCAGCTTAGCCGGGACTAGCGGGAGCTACGAGCAGTACTTC.

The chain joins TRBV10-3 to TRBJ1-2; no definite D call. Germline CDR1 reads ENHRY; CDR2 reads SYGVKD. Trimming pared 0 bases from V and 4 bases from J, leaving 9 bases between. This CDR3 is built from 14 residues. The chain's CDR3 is CAISESRGLYGYTF. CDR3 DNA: TGTGCCATCAGTGAGTCGAGAGGCCTCTATGGCTACACCTTC.

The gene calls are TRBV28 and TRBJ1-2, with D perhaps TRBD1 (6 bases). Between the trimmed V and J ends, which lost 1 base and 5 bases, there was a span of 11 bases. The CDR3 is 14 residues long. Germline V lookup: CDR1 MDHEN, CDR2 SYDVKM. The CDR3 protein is CASSLSARGYGYTF. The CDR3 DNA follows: TGTGCCAGCAGTTTATCTGCCAGGGGATATGGCTACACCTTC.

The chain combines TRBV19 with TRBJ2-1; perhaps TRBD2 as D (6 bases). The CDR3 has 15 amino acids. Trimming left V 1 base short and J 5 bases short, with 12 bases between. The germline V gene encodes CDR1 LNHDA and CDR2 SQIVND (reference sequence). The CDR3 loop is CASSIGGSGNNEQFF. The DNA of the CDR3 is TGTGCCAGTAGTATAGGAGGTAGCGGCAACAATGAGCAGTTCTTC.

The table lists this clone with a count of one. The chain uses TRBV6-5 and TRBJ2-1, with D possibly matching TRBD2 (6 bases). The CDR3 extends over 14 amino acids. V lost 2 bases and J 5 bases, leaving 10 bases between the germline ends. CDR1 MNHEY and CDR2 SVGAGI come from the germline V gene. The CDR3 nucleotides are TGTGCCAGCAGTTACGTGGGAGGAAACAATGAGCAGTTCTTC. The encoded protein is CASSYVGGNNEQFF.

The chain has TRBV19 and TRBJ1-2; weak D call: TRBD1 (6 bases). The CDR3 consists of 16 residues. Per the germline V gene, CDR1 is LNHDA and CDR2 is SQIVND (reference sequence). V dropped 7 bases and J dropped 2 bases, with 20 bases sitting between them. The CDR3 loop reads CASTSYLFGTNYGYTF. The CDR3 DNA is TGTGCCAGTACAAGCTATCTTTTCGGGACAAACTATGGCTACACCTTC. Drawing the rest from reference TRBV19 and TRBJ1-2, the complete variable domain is DGGITQSPKYLFRKEGQNVTLSCEQNLNHDAMYWYRQDPGQGLRLIYYSQIVNDFQKGDIAEGYSVSREKKESFPLTVTSAQKNPTAFYLCASTSYLFGTNYGYTFGSGTRLTVV.

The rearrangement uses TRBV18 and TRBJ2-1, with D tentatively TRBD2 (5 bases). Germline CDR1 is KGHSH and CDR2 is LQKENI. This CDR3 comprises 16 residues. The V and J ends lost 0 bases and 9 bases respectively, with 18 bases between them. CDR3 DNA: TGTGCCAGCTCACCACCGAATCGGGAATTGAGGAGTGAGCAGTTCTTC. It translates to CASSPPNRELRSEQFF.

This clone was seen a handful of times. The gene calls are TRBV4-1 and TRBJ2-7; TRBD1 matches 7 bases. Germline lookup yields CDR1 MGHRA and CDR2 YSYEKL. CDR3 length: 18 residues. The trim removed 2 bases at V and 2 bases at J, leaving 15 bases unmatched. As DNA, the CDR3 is TGCGCCAGCAGCCAAAGCCAGGGGGTCACTAGTACCCCCTACGAGCAGTACTTC. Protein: CASSQSQGVTSTPYEQYF.

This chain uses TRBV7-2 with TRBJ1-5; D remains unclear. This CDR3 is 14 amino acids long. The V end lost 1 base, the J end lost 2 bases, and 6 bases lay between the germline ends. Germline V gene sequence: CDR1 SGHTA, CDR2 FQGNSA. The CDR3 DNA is TGTGCCAGCAGCTTAGTCGGAGGCAATCAGCCCCAGCATTTT. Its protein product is CASSLVGGNQPQHF.

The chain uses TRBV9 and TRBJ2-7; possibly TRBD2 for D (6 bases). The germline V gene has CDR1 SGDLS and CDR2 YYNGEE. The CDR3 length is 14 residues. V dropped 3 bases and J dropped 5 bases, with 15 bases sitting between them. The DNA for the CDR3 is TGTGCCAGCAGCGGGGACCCCCGCGGGAACGAGCAGTACTTC. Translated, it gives CASSGDPRGNEQYF.

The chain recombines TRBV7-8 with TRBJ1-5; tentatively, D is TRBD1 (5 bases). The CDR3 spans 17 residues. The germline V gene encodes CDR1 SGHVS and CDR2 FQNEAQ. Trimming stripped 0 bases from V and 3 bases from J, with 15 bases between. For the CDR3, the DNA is TGTGCCAGCAGCTTAGCGTTCATGGACACAACCAATCAGCCCCAGCATTTT. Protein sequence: CASSLAFMDTTNQPQHF.

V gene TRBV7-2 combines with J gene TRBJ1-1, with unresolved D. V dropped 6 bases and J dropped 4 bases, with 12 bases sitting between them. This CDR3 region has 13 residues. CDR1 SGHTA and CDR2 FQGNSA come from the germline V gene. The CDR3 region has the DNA TGTGCCAGCAGGCTAGGGTTTATCACTGAAGCTTTCTTT. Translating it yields CASRLGFITEAFF.

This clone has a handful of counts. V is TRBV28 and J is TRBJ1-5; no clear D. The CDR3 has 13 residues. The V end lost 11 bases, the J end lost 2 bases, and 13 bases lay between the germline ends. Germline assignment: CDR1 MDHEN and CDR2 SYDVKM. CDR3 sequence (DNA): TGTGCCGGCCAGACCCGGGGCAATCAGCCCCAGCATTTT. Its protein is CAGQTRGNQPQHF.

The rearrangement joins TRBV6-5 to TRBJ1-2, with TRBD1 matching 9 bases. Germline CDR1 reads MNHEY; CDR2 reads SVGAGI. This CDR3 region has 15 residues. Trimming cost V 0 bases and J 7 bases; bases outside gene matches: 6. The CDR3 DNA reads TGTGCCAGCAGTTACTCCGGACAGGGGCCTGTTGGCTACACCTTC. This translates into CASSYSGQGPVGYTF.

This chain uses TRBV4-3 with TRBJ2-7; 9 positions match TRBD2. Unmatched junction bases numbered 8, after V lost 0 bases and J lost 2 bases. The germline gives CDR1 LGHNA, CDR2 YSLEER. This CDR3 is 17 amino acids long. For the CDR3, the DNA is TGCGCCAGCAGCCAAGATGTAGGAGCGGGAGGTACCTACGAGCAGTACTTC. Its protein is CASSQDVGAGGTYEQYF.

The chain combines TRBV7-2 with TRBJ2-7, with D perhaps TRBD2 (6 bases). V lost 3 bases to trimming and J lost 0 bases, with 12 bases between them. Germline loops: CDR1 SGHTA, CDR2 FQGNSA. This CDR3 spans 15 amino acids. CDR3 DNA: TGTGCCAGCAGCTTCAGTTTAGCGGACTCCTACGAGCAGTACTTC. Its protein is CASSFSLADSYEQYF. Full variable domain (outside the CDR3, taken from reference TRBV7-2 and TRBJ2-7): GAGVSQSPSNKVTEKGKDVELRCDPISGHTALYWYRQSLGQGLEFLIYFQGNSAPDKSGLPSDRFSAERTGGSVSTLTIQRTQQEDSAVYLCASSFSLADSYEQYFGPGTRLTVT.

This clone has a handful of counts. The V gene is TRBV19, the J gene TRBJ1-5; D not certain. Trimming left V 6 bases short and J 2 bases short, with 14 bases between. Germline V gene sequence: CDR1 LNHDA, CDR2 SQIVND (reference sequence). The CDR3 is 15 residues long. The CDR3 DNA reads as TGTGCCAGTAGCTTTGGAGCCCCGGGCAATCAGCCCCAGCATTTT. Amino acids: CASSFGAPGNQPQHF.

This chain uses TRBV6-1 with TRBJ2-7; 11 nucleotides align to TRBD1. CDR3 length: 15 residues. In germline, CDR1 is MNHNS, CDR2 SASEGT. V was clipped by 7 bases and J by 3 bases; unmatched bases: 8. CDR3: CASTPEGTGGYEQYF. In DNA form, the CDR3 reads TGTGCCAGCACTCCCGAAGGGACAGGGGGCTACGAGCAGTACTTC.

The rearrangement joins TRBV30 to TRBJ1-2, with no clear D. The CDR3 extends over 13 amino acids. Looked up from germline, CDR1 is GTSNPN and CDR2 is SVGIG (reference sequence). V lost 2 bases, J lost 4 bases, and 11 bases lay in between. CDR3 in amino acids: CAWSRDRPYGYTF. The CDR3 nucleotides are TGTGCCTGGAGTCGAGACCGACCCTATGGCTACACCTTC.

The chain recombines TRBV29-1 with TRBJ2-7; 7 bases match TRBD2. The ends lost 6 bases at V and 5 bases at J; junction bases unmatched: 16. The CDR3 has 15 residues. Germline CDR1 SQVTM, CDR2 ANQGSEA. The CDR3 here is CSVISTGGSTHEQYF. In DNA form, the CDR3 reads TGCAGCGTGATCTCCACAGGCGGGAGTACCCACGAGCAGTACTTC.

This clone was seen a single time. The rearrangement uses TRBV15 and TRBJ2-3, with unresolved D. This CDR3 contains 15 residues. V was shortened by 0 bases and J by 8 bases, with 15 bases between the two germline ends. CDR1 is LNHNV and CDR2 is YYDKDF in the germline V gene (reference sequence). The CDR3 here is CATSRDGPQVRTQYF. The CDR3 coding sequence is TGTGCCACCAGCAGAGATGGGCCTCAGGTGCGTACGCAGTATTTT.

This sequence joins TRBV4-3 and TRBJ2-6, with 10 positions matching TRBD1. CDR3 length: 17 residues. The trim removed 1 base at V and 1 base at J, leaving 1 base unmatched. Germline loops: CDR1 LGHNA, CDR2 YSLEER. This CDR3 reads CASSQGTGGSGANVLTF. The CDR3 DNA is TGCGCCAGCAGCCAAGGGACAGGGGGTTCTGGGGCCAACGTCCTGACTTTC.